This T cell receptor (beta chain) was documented in a study of CD8 T cells in ankylosing spondylitis. Germline CDR1 and CDR2: SEHNR and FQNEAQ (reference sequence). V lost 5 bases and J lost 4; bases outside the gene matches: 5. The CDR3 is 14 residues long. This clonotype occurred many times. From the 5' RACE reads, TCRdb called clonotypes with MiXCR, one entry per CDR3 protein. The sample contains under 130,000 distinct CDR3 sequences, about 25% of which appear only once. This TCR was sampled from a male donor with ankylosing spondylitis. The sequencing input was synovial fluid, either unsorted or a sorted T cell fraction (not recorded which). This chain uses TRBV7-9 with TRBJ2-1; 7 bases are shared with TRBD1. The CDR3 spells CASSEKGQYNEQFF. In DNA form, the CDR3 reads TGTGCCAGCAGCGAAAAGGGACAGTACAATGAGCAGTTCTTC.